The next 30 T cell receptor beta chains were all read from a single sample in a study of T cell changes during pregnancy in multiple sclerosis. The repertoire was sequenced with immunoSEQ multiplex PCR; TCRdb's copy has only in-frame clones and lacks some. The sample yields about 93,000 clones, roughly 92% seen once. The source material was peripheral blood, sampled after pregnancy. The receptors derive from a female donor with multiple sclerosis, enrolled in a pregnancy study.

The chain couples TRBV29-1 to TRBJ2-1, with TRBD1 matching 8 bases. The CDR3 is 11 residues long. Germline V CDR1 and CDR2: SQVTM, ANQGSEA. Unmatched junction bases numbered 3, after V lost 6 bases and J lost 8 bases. For the CDR3, the DNA is TGCAGCGTCGGGGGACAGGATGAGCAGTTCTTC. Residues: CSVGGQDEQFF.

The chain employs TRBV6-5 and TRBJ1-2; 7 bases agree with TRBD1. CDR3 length: 13 amino acids. Trimming took 5 bases from V and 4 from J; bases not matched to a gene: 4. The germline CDR1 and CDR2 sequences are MNHEY and SVGAGI. DNA for the CDR3: TGTGCCAGCAGTGCACAGGGGTTCTATGGCTACACCTTC. It specifies CASSAQGFYGYTF.

The chain employs TRBV21-1 and TRBJ1-5; whether TRBD1, the table's D call, matches the DNA was not checked. TRBV21-1 counts as a pseudogene. The CDR3 is 16 amino acids. CDR3 region: CARGTRDSQGNQPQHF. The DNA of the CDR3 is TGTGCCAGGGGGACCCGGGACAGTCAGGGCAATCAGCCCCAGCATTTT.

The V call is TRBV30, the J call TRBJ2-2, with 7 bases that match TRBD2. The CDR3 is 18 residues long. Germline CDR1 is GTSNPN and CDR2 is SVGIG (reference sequence). Trimming removed 0 bases from V and 2 bases from J; junction bases left unmatched: 12. The CDR3 sequence is CAWSVGGRGFFNTGELFF. The CDR3 DNA follows: TGTGCCTGGAGTGTTGGCGGGAGAGGGTTTTTCAACACCGGGGAGCTGTTTTTT.

The V call is TRBV5-6, the J call TRBJ1-2; D uncertain. This CDR3 is 12 amino acids long. CDR1 and CDR2 from the germline V gene are SGHDT and YYEEEE. The V end lost 0 bases, the J end lost 8 bases, and 8 bases lay between the germline ends. The CDR3 DNA sequence: TGTGCCAGCAGCTTGGTCATTGTCGGCTACACCTTC. Its translation is CASSLVIVGYTF.

CDR3 sequence reads: CASTLLGGGAYNEQFF. The CDR3 DNA reads as TGTGCCAGCACCCTCTTGGGCGGGGGGGCCTACAATGAGCAGTTCTTC. The rearrangement joins TRBV7-9 to TRBJ2-1; 9 nucleotides line up with TRBD2. Germline values: CDR1 SEHNR, CDR2 FQNEAQ (reference sequence). The CDR3 length is 16 residues. J lost 2 bases, V lost 7 bases, and 9 bases had no gene match.

The chain combines TRBV30 with TRBJ1-5; no clear D. The CDR3 spans 14 residues. The germline V gene encodes CDR1 GTSNPN and CDR2 SVGIG (reference sequence). The V end lost 2 bases, the J end lost 0 bases, and 8 bases lay between the germline ends. CDR3 protein: CAWSSLYSNQPQHF. The CDR3 DNA reads as TGTGCCTGGAGTAGCTTATATAGCAATCAGCCCCAGCATTTT.

The rearrangement uses TRBV30 and TRBJ1-5; 7 bases fit TRBD1. The CDR3 extends over 14 amino acids. J gave up 2 bases and V 4 bases, and 5 bases lay outside the gene matches. CDR1 and CDR2 (germline): GTSNPN, SVGIG (reference sequence). In DNA form, the CDR3 reads TGTGCCTGGAAATCTACAGGGGGCAATCAGCCCCAGCATTTT. Encoded protein: CAWKSTGGNQPQHF.

The genes are TRBV11-2 and TRBJ2-7; a possible D gene is TRBD1 (5 bases). The CDR3 extends over 14 amino acids. The ends were cut back, 6 bases at V and 0 bases at J, with 12 bases in the middle. Germline V gene sequence: CDR1 SGHAT, CDR2 FQNNGV. Here the CDR3 DNA reads TGTGCCAGCAGTCTAGGGGCTTTCTCCTACGAGCAGTACTTC. This sequence encodes CASSLGAFSYEQYF.

The chain recombines TRBV5-6 with TRBJ2-7; D is undetermined. CDR3 length: 13 amino acids. The V end lost 8 bases, the J end lost 0 bases, and 12 bases lay between the germline ends. Germline V gene data show CDR1 as SGHDT and CDR2 as YYEEEE. CDR3 DNA: TGTGCCAGGCTCCTAAGTAGCTCCTACGAGCAGTACTTC. As protein: CARLLSSSYEQYF.

The chain carries TRBV10-3 and TRBJ1-4; 7 nucleotides match TRBD1. V was clipped by 10 bases and J by 1 base; unmatched bases: 6. The CDR3 contains 14 residues. CDR1 ENHRY and CDR2 SYGVKD come from the germline V gene. CDR3 amino acids: CATQNRGTNEKLFF. The DNA of the CDR3 is TGTGCCACTCAAAACAGGGGAACTAATGAAAAACTGTTTTTT.

The rearrangement links TRBV5-5 to TRBJ2-1; TRBD1 matches 8 bases. Unmatched junction bases numbered 12, after V lost 4 bases and J lost 15 bases. Germline V gene data show CDR1 as SGHKS and CDR2 as YYEKEE (reference sequence). The CDR3 extends over 13 amino acids. The CDR3 reads CASSPQRQGRSFF. As DNA, the CDR3 is TGTGCCAGCAGCCCCCAAAGACAGGGGCGTTCGTTCTTC.

The chain is built from TRBV30 and TRBJ2-2; D unclear. CDR1 and CDR2 from the germline V gene are GTSNPN and SVGIG (reference sequence). The CDR3 totals 16 residues. V was trimmed by 4 bases and J by 0 bases, leaving 15 bases between them. CDR3 amino acids: CAWKQINLANTGELFF. In DNA form, the CDR3 reads TGTGCCTGGAAACAGATCAACCTCGCGAACACCGGGGAGCTGTTTTTT. Variable domain in full (rest from reference TRBV30 and TRBJ2-2): SQTIHQWPATLVQPVGSPLSLECTVEGTSNPNLYWYRQAAGRGLQLLFYSVGIGQISSEVPQNLSASRPQDRQFILSSKKLLLSDSGFYLCAWKQINLANTGELFFGEGSRLTVL.

The CDR3 DNA is TGTGCCAGCAGCTCCAGGGGCCTTAACTATGGCTACACCTTC. Protein: CASSSRGLNYGYTF. This sequence joins TRBV5-6 and TRBJ1-2; possibly TRBD1 for D (6 bases). Germline V lookup: CDR1 SGHDT, CDR2 YYEEEE. Trimming took off 3 bases at V and 1 base at J, with 10 bases between the two ends. There are 14 residues in the CDR3.

The chain carries TRBV5-6 and TRBJ2-7; 11 nucleotides match TRBD2. V lost 2 bases and J lost 0; bases outside the gene matches: 1. Germline V gives CDR1 SGHDT, CDR2 YYEEEE. This CDR3 region has 15 residues. In nucleotides, the CDR3 is TGTGCCAGCAGCTTTACTAGCGGGAGCTCCTACGAGCAGTACTTC. It codes for CASSFTSGSSYEQYF. The full variable domain, rest sourced from reference TRBV5-6 and TRBJ2-7, is DAGVTQSPTHLIKTRGQQVTLRCSPKSGHDTVSWYQQALGQGPQFIFQYYEEEERQRGNFPDRFSGHQFPNYSSELNVNALLLGDSALYLCASSFTSGSSYEQYFGPGTRLTVT.

The chain couples TRBV5-1 to TRBJ2-7, with 9 bases lining up with TRBD1. This CDR3 spans 14 amino acids. The ends lost 0 bases at V and 5 bases at J; junction bases unmatched: 3. Germline-derived CDR1 and CDR2 are SGHRS and YFSETQ. CDR3 in DNA: TGCGCCAGCAGCTTGGTGGGGACAGGGAACGAGCAGTACTTC. This encodes CASSLVGTGNEQYF.

V is TRBV5-1 and J is TRBJ2-7; 8 bases align to TRBD2. CDR3 size: 16 residues. J lost 0 bases, V lost 0 bases, and 5 bases had no gene match. Germline V lookup: CDR1 SGHRS, CDR2 YFSETQ. In DNA form, the CDR3 reads TGCGCCAGCAGCTTGGAGGCGGGAGGACCCTCCTACGAGCAGTACTTC. Translated: CASSLEAGGPSYEQYF.

V gene TRBV6-6 combines with J gene TRBJ2-7; a possible D gene is TRBD1 (6 bases). The germline V gene encodes CDR1 MNHNY and CDR2 SVGAGI (reference sequence). V was pared by 2 bases and J by 3 bases, with 11 bases between. CDR3 size: 14 residues. Here the CDR3 reads CASSYVRQDYEQYF. Written as DNA, the CDR3 is TGTGCCAGCAGTTACGTGCGACAGGACTACGAGCAGTACTTC.

As DNA, the CDR3 is TGTGCCAGCAGCTTGGGGGCGGCCTTACGACTAGGAAGCTCCTACAATGAGCAGTTCTTC. Translated, it gives CASSLGAALRLGSSYNEQFF. The V gene is TRBV5-8, the J gene TRBJ2-1; possibly TRBD2 for D (6 bases). Deletions cut 0 bases from V and 0 bases from J, with 22 bases between. From germline, CDR1 is SGHTS and CDR2 YDEGEE. The CDR3 has 20 amino acids.

The gene calls are TRBV18 and TRBJ2-2; D call uncertain. Germline lookup yields CDR1 KGHSH and CDR2 LQKENI. Trimming removed 5 bases at V and 2 bases at J, with 9 bases between. The CDR3 totals 14 residues. The CDR3 DNA follows: TGTGCCAGCTCAGAGCTAACTAACACCGGGGAGCTGTTTTTT. Translation gives CASSELTNTGELFF.

The chain couples TRBV7-8 to TRBJ2-7; 11 nucleotides line up with TRBD2. Trimming took 5 bases from V and 2 from J; bases not matched to a gene: 5. The germline V gene encodes CDR1 SGHVS and CDR2 FQNEAQ. The CDR3 loop spans 15 amino acids. In DNA, the CDR3 is TGTGCCAGCAGCGAAGAACTAGCGGGAGCCTACGAGCAGTACTTC. Its translation is CASSEELAGAYEQYF. The full variable domain, in which reference TRBV7-8 and TRBJ2-7 provide the parts outside the CDR3, is GAGVSQSPRYKVAKRGQDVALRCDPISGHVSLFWYQQALGQGPEFLTYFQNEAQLDKSGLPSDRFFAERPEGSVSTLKIQRTQQEDSAVYLCASSEELAGAYEQYFGPGTRLTVT.

The V call is TRBV7-2, the J call TRBJ1-2; D gene ambiguous. The ends were cut back, 1 base at V and 7 bases at J, with 10 bases in the middle. The germline V gene has CDR1 SGHTA and CDR2 FQGNSA. This CDR3 comprises 13 residues. The CDR3 coding sequence is TGTGCCAGCAGCTTAGGGATAGGAGGTGGCTACACCTTC. Amino acids: CASSLGIGGGYTF.

V is TRBV27 and J is TRBJ1-1; weak D call: TRBD1 (6 bases). Per germline, CDR1 MNHEY and CDR2 SMNVEV (reference sequence). With 5 bases removed from V and 1 base from J, the gap between germline ends came to 11 bases. The CDR3 is 14 amino acids. The CDR3 region has the DNA TGTGCCAGCAGTCGACCGGGACAGAACACTGAAGCTTTCTTT. This codes for CASSRPGQNTEAFF.

This rearrangement joins TRBV7-2 to TRBJ2-1; a weak D match, TRBD1 (6 bases). CDR3 length: 15 residues. The germline gives CDR1 SGHTA, CDR2 FQGNSA. The germline V and J ends were trimmed by 2 bases and 8 bases, with 16 bases remaining between them. CDR3 residues: CASSLQGLTGHEQFF. The CDR3 DNA follows: TGTGCCAGCAGCTTACAGGGTCTTACAGGGCATGAGCAGTTCTTC.

The chain joins TRBV19 to TRBJ1-5; D is uncertain. CDR1 is LNHDA, CDR2 SQIVND, per germline (reference sequence). Trimming shortened V by 3 bases and J by 6 bases, and 6 bases separated the two germline ends. This CDR3 has 12 amino acids. The chain's CDR3 is CASSMEVQPQHF. The CDR3 coding sequence is TGTGCCAGTAGTATGGAGGTTCAGCCCCAGCATTTT.

This chain joins TRBV7-6 and TRBJ1-1, with TRBD1 matching over 8 bases. The CDR3 length is 15 residues. In germline, CDR1 is SGHVS, CDR2 FNYEAQ. J was trimmed by 0 bases and V by 5 bases; bases with no gene match: 5. The CDR3 coding sequence is TGTGCCAGCAGCCCCGGACAGGGAATGAACACTGAAGCTTTCTTT. Its translation is CASSPGQGMNTEAFF.

The chain couples TRBV18 to TRBJ1-2, with a weak D call TRBD1 (6 bases). CDR1 is KGHSH, CDR2 LQKENI, per germline. Trimming removed 6 bases from V and 4 bases from J, with 15 bases in between. The CDR3 is 14 amino acids. The CDR3 spells CASSAVRGAYGYTF. CDR3 DNA sequence: TGTGCCAGCTCCGCGGTCAGGGGCGCCTATGGCTACACCTTC.

The chain joins TRBV7-3 to TRBJ2-3, with 7 bases matching TRBD2. CDR3 length: 15 residues. V gave up 4 bases and J gave up 2 bases; unmatched junction bases: 6. Germline V CDR1 and CDR2: SGHTA, FQGTGA. The CDR3 loop is CASSSKAGVTDTQYF. The CDR3 DNA sequence: TGTGCCAGCAGCTCTAAGGCGGGGGTCACAGATACGCAGTATTTT.

This clone was counted once. The V call is TRBV6-5, the J call TRBJ1-1, with TRBD1 matching over 9 bases. Germline CDR1 is MNHEY and CDR2 is SVGAGI. V lost 0 bases, J lost 5 bases, and 1 base stayed unmatched. The CDR3 covers 14 residues. Here the CDR3 DNA reads TGTGCCAGCAGTTACTCAGGACAGGGGACTGAAGCTTTCTTT. Its protein is CASSYSGQGTEAFF.

This clone was detected a few times. The chain has TRBV4-3 and TRBJ1-2; D may be TRBD1 (5 bases). Trimming removed 0 bases at V and 2 bases at J, with 16 bases between. This CDR3 contains 17 residues. Germline CDR1 and CDR2: LGHNA and YSLEER. CDR3 amino acids: CASSQDATTGGNYGYTF. In DNA form, the CDR3 reads TGCGCCAGCAGCCAAGATGCTACAACAGGAGGGAACTATGGCTACACCTTC.